This TCR beta chain was sequenced during a study of blood T cell repertoires in COVID-19. At the level of the study: PBMCs, B-cell-depleted T cells, or T cells were the source of the cDNA or gDNA that made up the material.

J lost 5 bases, V lost 4 bases, and 3 bases had no gene match. Per germline, CDR1 SEHNR and CDR2 FQNEAQ (reference sequence). This CDR3 is built from 13 residues. The repertoire was sequenced with immunoSEQ multiplex PCR; TCRdb's copy has only in-frame clones and lacks some. Of roughly 41,000 clones listed, around 90% were seen once; the top ten hold around 4.5%. This rearrangement joins TRBV7-9 to TRBJ2-5, with 8 positions matching TRBD1. The sequenced material came from peripheral blood. The receptor was isolated from a man aged 55 to 69 with acute or convalescent COVID-19. This chain's CDR3 is CASSSRGPETQYF. The CDR3 DNA follows: TGTGCCAGCAGCTCCAGGGGGCCGGAGACCCAGTACTTC.